At least ten counts were recorded for the clone carrying this T cell receptor beta chain. Its antigen is not identified. These data belong to a study of regulatory T cells in long-lasting Graves disease. Broader study findings: Persistent disease preferred TRBV28, TRBJ1-2 and TRBJ2-5. Accuracy was possibly reduced by small sample size.

In building TCR beta libraries, iRepertoire HTBI primers were used together with Arm-PCR of CDR3 regions. TCRdb fed the multiplex PCR reads into MiXCR, producing one record per CDR3 protein. The table records 410,000 or so distinct CDR3 sequences, 14% to 15% of them present only once. The sample's time point: newly diagnosed GD, antithyroid drugs for less than 3 months. TCR sequences were obtained from RNA taken from PBMCs. In each case, Graves' disease was diagnosed per American Thyroid Association guidelines. Deletions cut 0 bases from V and 10 bases from J, with 7 bases between. In germline, CDR1 is SGHAT, CDR2 FQNNGV. The CDR3 contains 12 residues. The same data also went into a second study, on T cells in Graves' hyperthyroidism and ophthalmopathy.

The receptor's source is a woman under 40 with Graves disease. The sample was peripheral blood mononuclear cells (PBMCs), taken at new diagnosis, from a patient treated with antithyroid drugs. This sequence joins TRBV11-2 and TRBJ2-1, with no clear D. CDR3 nucleotide sequence: TGTGCCAGCAGCTTAGATTGGGGAGAGCAGTTCTTC. Protein product: CASSLDWGEQFF.